This T cell receptor (beta chain) was recovered during a study of blood T cell repertoires in COVID-19. Background on the study: Sites across the United States, Italy and Spain contributed samples from acute and convalescent COVID-19. Sample material is recorded as cDNA or gDNA derived from T cells, B-cell-depleted T cells, or PBMCs.

V gave up 5 bases and J gave up 9 bases; unmatched junction bases: 18. The germline V gene has CDR1 SGHTA and CDR2 FQGNSA. The length of the CDR3 is 17 residues. Original processing methods: Nucleated cell counts were estimated from reference gene primer amplification. The repertoire was sequenced with immunoSEQ multiplex PCR; TCRdb's copy has only in-frame clones and lacks some. Clone size and the V and J calls come from that table; the DNA yielded D and trimming. The sample lists 55,000 to 75,000 clones; about 80% were seen once. Sequencing was performed on peripheral blood. The receptor was derived from a man older than 75 with active COVID-19. The V gene is TRBV7-2, the J gene TRBJ2-1, with 8 positions matching TRBD2. The CDR3 DNA reads as TGTGCCAGCAGCCACCTCCGGTCCGGGACTAGGCGGGTTGAGCAGTTCTTC. Amino acids: CASSHLRSGTRRVEQFF.